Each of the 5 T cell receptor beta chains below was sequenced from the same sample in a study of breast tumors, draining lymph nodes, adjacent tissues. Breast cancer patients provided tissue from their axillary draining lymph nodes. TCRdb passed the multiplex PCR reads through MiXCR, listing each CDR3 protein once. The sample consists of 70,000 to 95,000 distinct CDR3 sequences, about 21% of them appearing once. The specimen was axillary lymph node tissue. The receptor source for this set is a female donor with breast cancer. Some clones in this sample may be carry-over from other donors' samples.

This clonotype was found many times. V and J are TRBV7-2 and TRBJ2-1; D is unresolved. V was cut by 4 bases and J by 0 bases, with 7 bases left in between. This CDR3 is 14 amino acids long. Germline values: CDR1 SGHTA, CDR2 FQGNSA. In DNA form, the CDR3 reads TGTGCCAGCAGCTCATGGCTCTCCTACAATGAGCAGTTCTTC. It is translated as CASSSWLSYNEQFF.

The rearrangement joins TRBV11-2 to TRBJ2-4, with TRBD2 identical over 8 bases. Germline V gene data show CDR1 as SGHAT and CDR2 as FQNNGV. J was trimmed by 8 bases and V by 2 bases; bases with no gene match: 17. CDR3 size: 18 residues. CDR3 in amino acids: CASSLWSGRRAGGDIQYF. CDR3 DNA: TGTGCCAGCAGCTTATGGTCGGGGAGACGGGCGGGAGGAGACATTCAGTACTTC.

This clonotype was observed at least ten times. Here the CDR3 DNA reads TGTGCCACCAGCAGACAGGGGAATCAGCCCCAGCATTTT. Encoded protein: CATSRQGNQPQHF. This chain links TRBV15 with TRBJ1-5; TRBD1 is a possible D gene (6 bases). This CDR3 spans 13 amino acids. Germline V gene sequence: CDR1 LNHNV, CDR2 YYDKDF (reference sequence). Trimming pared 2 bases from V and 4 bases from J, leaving 6 bases between. Complete variable domain (other parts from reference TRBV15 and TRBJ1-5): DAMVIQNPRYQVTQFGKPVTLSCSQTLNHNVMYWYQQKSSQAPKLLFHYYDKDFNNEADTPDNFQSRRPNTSFCFLDIRSPGLGDTAMYLCATSRQGNQPQHFGDGTRLSIL.

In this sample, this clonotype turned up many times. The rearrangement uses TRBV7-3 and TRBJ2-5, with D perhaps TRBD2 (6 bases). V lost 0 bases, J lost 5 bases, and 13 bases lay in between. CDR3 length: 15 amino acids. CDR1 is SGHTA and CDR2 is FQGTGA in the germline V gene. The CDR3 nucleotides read TGTGCCAGCAGCTTAACGTTGGAGGGGACGGAGACCCAGTACTTC. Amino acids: CASSLTLEGTETQYF. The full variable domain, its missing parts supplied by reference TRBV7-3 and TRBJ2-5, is GAGVSQTPSNKVTEKGKYVELRCDPISGHTALYWYRQSLGQGPEFLIYFQGTGAADDSGLPNDRFFAVRPEGSVSTLKIQRTERGDSAVYLCASSLTLEGTETQYFGPGTRLLVL.

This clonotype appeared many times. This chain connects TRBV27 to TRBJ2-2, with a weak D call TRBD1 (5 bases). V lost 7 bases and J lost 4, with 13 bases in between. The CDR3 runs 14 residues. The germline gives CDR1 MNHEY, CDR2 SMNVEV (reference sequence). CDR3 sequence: CASMRQWTTGELFF. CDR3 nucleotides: TGTGCCAGCATGAGACAGTGGACCACCGGGGAGCTGTTTTTT.